This T cell receptor beta chain is drawn from a study of blood T cell repertoires in COVID-19. V trimming: 6 bases; J trimming: 2 bases; junction bases outside the gene matches: 9. CDR3 length equals 16 residues. The germline V gene has CDR1 LNHDA and CDR2 SQIVND (reference sequence). The authors' processing: Amplification of reference gene primers was used by the study to estimate nucleated cell counts. The data were produced by immunoSEQ multiplex PCR, yet TCRdb's version contains in-frame clones alone and is incomplete. V and J calls and clone size come straight from that table; D and trimming were deduced from the DNA. Of around 260,000 clones listed, around 84% are singletons.

The TCR originated in a man aged 55 to 70 with acute or convalescent COVID-19. The rearrangement uses TRBV19 and TRBJ1-2; TRBD1 agrees at 10 bases. The sample consisted of peripheral blood. The CDR3 nucleotides are TGTGCCAGTAGCCGCCCCGGGACAGGGGCGAACTATGGCTACACCTTC. The encoded protein is CASSRPGTGANYGYTF.